Sequencing of this TCR beta chain was carried out in a study of cytomegalovirus exposure and HLA in healthy donors. The V and J ends lost 4 bases and 9 bases, in that order; junction bases with no gene match: 5. CDR3 length equals 13 residues. The V gene's germline CDR1 is SGHRS and CDR2 YFSETQ. Worth noting for this clone: Its antigen is not identified.

Healthy bone marrow donors made up the donor group. Study-wide results and caveats: Association of a missense DCLRE1C variant with TCR beta V- and J-gene trimming was reported in a later analysis. A few CMV-associated chains were confirmed in vitro to be specific for CMV antigens.

The PCR used 60 Vbeta and 13 Jbeta primers. Repertoires were generated with immunoSEQ multiplex PCR, while TCRdb's copy carries only in-frame clones and drops some. The sample comprises 100,000 to 150,000 clones, 83% of which are singletons, and over 0.95% rests with the top ten. This rearrangement joins TRBV5-1 to TRBJ2-1, with 9 positions matching TRBD2. The sequence derives from a girl aged 2-15 years in good health and CMV-seronegative. Sequences were obtained from PBMCs. The DNA for the CDR3 is TGCGCCAGCAGCGATATACTAGCGGGTGAGCAGTTCTTC. It is translated as CASSDILAGEQFF.